These 23 T cell receptor beta chains originate from one sample sequenced in a study of blood T cell repertoires in COVID-19 (dated by TCRdb to 2019 to 2021). Library creation used the immunoSEQ multiplex PCR assay. Drawn from immuneACCESS, this table holds only the in-frame rearrangements with V and J called that TCRdb kept. Clones are partly lost; checked studies trace under half to an unresolved V gene and leave the rest unexplained. This sample has around 190,000 clones in its table, and roughly 83% of those were observed once. The top ten clones comprise less than 7% of the sample. Sequencing was performed on peripheral blood. The receptor source for this set is a woman aged 40 to 49 with COVID-19, enrolled during active disease.

V and J are TRBV5-6 and TRBJ2-1, with TRBD1 identical over 7 bases. Trimming took 10 bases from V and 4 from J; bases not matched to a gene: 8. The germline V gene has CDR1 SGHDT and CDR2 YYEEEE. The length of the CDR3 is 13 residues. The CDR3 region has the DNA TGTGCCGGCCGAAGACAGGGTTACAATGAGCAGTTCTTC. Protein: CAGRRQGYNEQFF.

This chain links TRBV19 with TRBJ1-4, with TRBD1 matching over 9 bases. Germline CDR1 reads LNHDA; CDR2 reads SQIVND (reference sequence). The V and J ends lost 1 base and 3 bases, in that order; junction bases with no gene match: 6. The CDR3 sequence is 17 residues long. In DNA form, the CDR3 reads TGTGCCAGTAGTATAGGGGACAGGGTACCGGCTAATGAAAAACTGTTTTTT. This sequence encodes CASSIGDRVPANEKLFF.

This sequence joins TRBV28 and TRBJ1-5, with D perhaps TRBD1 (6 bases). Germline assignment: CDR1 MDHEN and CDR2 SYDVKM. The CDR3 has 15 amino acids. Trimming removed 6 bases from V and 2 bases from J, with 14 bases in between. This chain's CDR3 is CASRGGRRGNQPQHF. The CDR3 DNA reads as TGTGCCAGCAGGGGGGGGCGAAGGGGCAATCAGCCCCAGCATTTT.

V and J are TRBV6-5 and TRBJ1-2; no definite D call. The V gene's germline CDR1 is MNHEY and CDR2 SVGAGI. Trimming pared 0 bases from V and 2 bases from J, leaving 10 bases between. The CDR3 consists of 15 residues. CDR3 in DNA: TGTGCCAGCAGTTACTCAAGTGACGGGAACTATGGCTACACCTTC. Translated: CASSYSSDGNYGYTF.

The chain joins TRBV9 to TRBJ1-1, with no clear D. The CDR3 is 13 amino acids. Trimming left V 0 bases short and J 1 base short, with 4 bases between. The germline V gene has CDR1 SGDLS and CDR2 YYNGEE. CDR3 in amino acids: CASSVVQNTEAFF. CDR3 in DNA: TGTGCCAGCAGCGTAGTACAGAACACTGAAGCTTTCTTT.

Here the CDR3 reads CASSSFPSGRETQYF. The CDR3 DNA follows: TGTGCCAGCAGCTCCTTCCCTAGCGGGCGGGAGACCCAGTACTTC. The chain combines TRBV7-2 with TRBJ2-5, with 8 bases fitting TRBD2. The germline V gene has CDR1 SGHTA and CDR2 FQGNSA. The CDR3 is 15 residues long. V dropped 4 bases and J dropped 5; count of bases not matched to a gene: 9.

The gene calls are TRBV9 and TRBJ2-7; perhaps TRBD1 as D (5 bases). This CDR3 has 15 amino acids. Germline lookup yields CDR1 SGDLS and CDR2 YYNGEE. The V end was cut by 1 base, the J end by 3 bases, with 14 bases between. CDR3 DNA: TGTGCCAGCAGCGTATCAGGGTTAGTTGACTACGAGCAGTACTTC. Translation: CASSVSGLVDYEQYF.

The CDR3: CASSPDTSGAAYEQYF. In DNA form, the CDR3 reads TGTGCCAGCAGCCCGGATACTAGCGGGGCCGCCTACGAGCAGTACTTC. The chain recombines TRBV7-9 with TRBJ2-7; 10 nucleotides line up with TRBD2. Germline V lookup: CDR1 SEHNR, CDR2 FQNEAQ (reference sequence). V dropped 5 bases and J dropped 2; count of bases not matched to a gene: 9. The CDR3 spans 16 residues.

This rearrangement joins TRBV19 to TRBJ1-5; the match to TRBD1 covers 7 bases. Germline V gene lookup returns CDR1 LNHDA and CDR2 SQIVND (reference sequence). V dropped 10 bases and J dropped 4; count of bases not matched to a gene: 10. The CDR3 consists of 14 residues. The CDR3 here is CATFAGQLNQPQHF. The CDR3 DNA sequence: TGTGCCACGTTCGCGGGACAGTTGAATCAGCCCCAGCATTTT.

The chain employs TRBV11-1 and TRBJ2-5, with TRBD2 identical over 10 bases. CDR3 length equals 15 residues. Germline V gene lookup returns CDR1 SGHAT and CDR2 FQDESV (reference sequence). The V gene end was trimmed by 4 bases and the J gene end by 7 bases; junction bases not matched to a gene: 9. The CDR3 is CASSSSGRVVGTQYF. DNA for the CDR3: TGTGCCAGCAGCTCCAGCGGGAGGGTAGTTGGGACCCAGTACTTC.

The V gene is TRBV6-5, the J gene TRBJ1-1; 7 bases map to TRBD1. Germline CDR1 is MNHEY and CDR2 is SVGAGI. The junction had 8 bases not matched to a gene; V was cut back by 7 bases and J by 9 bases. This CDR3 spans 12 amino acids. DNA of the CDR3: TGTGCCAGCACACGAGAGAGGGGGCAAGCTTTCTTT. Residues: CASTRERGQAFF.

This clone was detected a few times. V gene TRBV19 combines with J gene TRBJ2-1; weak D call: TRBD2 (5 bases). Trimming took 3 bases from V and 4 from J, leaving 19 bases between them. The germline V gene has CDR1 LNHDA and CDR2 SQIVND (reference sequence). This CDR3 is built from 17 residues. The CDR3 sequence: CASSMAGFVDLYNEQFF. The DNA for the CDR3 is TGTGCCAGTAGTATGGCGGGTTTTGTAGACCTTTACAATGAGCAGTTCTTC. The variable domain in full, completed from reference TRBV19 and TRBJ2-1, reads DGGITQSPKYLFRKEGQNVTLSCEQNLNHDAMYWYRQDPGQGLRLIYYSQIVNDFQKGDIAEGYSVSREKKESFPLTVTSAQKNPTAFYLCASSMAGFVDLYNEQFFGPGTRLTVL.

In this sample, this clone turned up a few times. This chain uses TRBV13 with TRBJ1-1; 10 bases line up with TRBD1. Per the germline V gene, CDR1 is PRHDT and CDR2 is FYEKMQ (reference sequence). There are 16 residues in the CDR3. V lost 7 bases, J lost 1 base, and 9 bases stayed unmatched. The CDR3 loop is CASTSPGQGTNTEAFF. DNA for the CDR3: TGTGCCAGCACCTCCCCGGGACAGGGGACGAACACTGAAGCTTTCTTT. Supplemented by reference TRBV13 and TRBJ1-1, the full variable domain reads AAGVIQSPRHLIKEKRETATLKCYPIPRHDTVYWYQQGPGQDPQFLISFYEKMQSDKGSIPDRFSAQQFSDYHSELNMSSLELGDSALYFCASTSPGQGTNTEAFFGQGTRLTVV.

This clone turned up a few times. The rearrangement links TRBV2 to TRBJ1-2; 9 nucleotides agree with TRBD1. CDR1 SNHLY and CDR2 FYNNEI come from the germline V gene. The CDR3 spans 15 residues. V lost 6 bases to trimming and J lost 5 bases; unmatched junction nucleotides: 10. In DNA form, the CDR3 reads TGTGCCAGCAGGGTCGGGACAGGGAGGGGGTATGGCTACACCTTC. Protein sequence: CASRVGTGRGYGYTF. The whole variable domain, filled in from reference TRBV2 and TRBJ1-2, reads EPEVTQTPSHQVTQMGQEVILRCVPISNHLYFYWYRQILGQKVEFLVSFYNNEISEKSEIFDDQFSVERPDGSNFTLKIRSTKLEDSAMYFCASRVGTGRGYGYTFGSGTRLTVV.

This clone was observed many times. The same CDR3 can be traced to other DNA sequences in this sample. This rearrangement joins TRBV30 to TRBJ1-5, with D uncertain. CDR3 length: 13 residues. The germline CDR1 and CDR2 sequences are GTSNPN and SVGIG (reference sequence). V lost 0 bases, J lost 4 bases, and 7 bases lay in between. The CDR3 nucleotides read TGTGCCTGGAGTGTACGTGAGAATCAGCCCCAGCATTTT. Amino acid sequence: CAWSVRENQPQHF.

The chain couples TRBV11-2 to TRBJ2-3; perhaps TRBD2 as D (5 bases). Germline CDR1 is SGHAT and CDR2 is FQNNGV. Trimming took 1 base from V and 2 from J, leaving 13 bases between them. This CDR3 is built from 16 residues. The CDR3 loop reads CASSLVFRGNTDTQYF. The CDR3 nucleotides read TGTGCCAGCAGCTTAGTCTTTCGGGGAAACACAGATACGCAGTATTTT. The full variable domain, in which reference TRBV11-2 and TRBJ2-3 provide the parts outside the CDR3, is EAGVAQSPRYKIIEKRQSVAFWCNPISGHATLYWYQQILGQGPKLLIQFQNNGVVDDSQLPKDRFSAERLKGVDSTLKIQPAKLEDSAVYLCASSLVFRGNTDTQYFGPGTRLTVL.

This clone turned up a few times. The chain combines TRBV7-9 with TRBJ1-5, with a possible D match to TRBD1 (5 bases). Germline values: CDR1 SEHNR, CDR2 FQNEAQ (reference sequence). The CDR3 covers 14 residues. V shed 4 bases and J shed 0 bases, with 7 bases lying between them. This CDR3 is CASSSQGSNQPQHF. In DNA, the CDR3 is TGTGCCAGCAGCTCCCAGGGTAGCAATCAGCCCCAGCATTTT.

The chain has TRBV5-1 and TRBJ1-4; 7 bases line up with TRBD1. Looked up from germline, CDR1 is SGHRS and CDR2 is YFSETQ. There are 18 residues in the CDR3. V gave up 0 bases and J gave up 0 bases; unmatched junction bases: 8. The CDR3 reads CASSLGQGDRPTNEKLFF. The CDR3, as DNA: TGCGCCAGCAGCTTGGGGCAGGGGGATCGTCCAACTAATGAAAAACTGTTTTTT.

This chain links TRBV29-1 with TRBJ2-2; 11 nucleotides match TRBD2. Germline-derived CDR1 and CDR2 are SQVTM and ANQGSEA. Germline trimming cut 7 bases from V and 7 bases from J; bases unmatched to any gene: 8. The CDR3 runs 14 residues. CDR3 nucleotides: TGCAGCGCAACACAGGGGACTAGCGGCGGGGAGCTGTTTTTT. Protein: CSATQGTSGGELFF.

The rearrangement joins TRBV19 to TRBJ2-1; 8 nucleotides match TRBD2. Trimming cost V 6 bases and J 8 bases; bases outside gene matches: 3. CDR1 and CDR2 (germline): LNHDA, SQIVND (reference sequence). The CDR3 sequence is 12 residues long. The CDR3 sequence is CASSPGGYEQFF. In DNA, the CDR3 is TGTGCCAGTAGCCCGGGGGGGTATGAGCAGTTCTTC.

This clone was recorded once. The V and J genes are TRBV7-9 and TRBJ1-3, with D possibly TRBD1 on 6 matching bases. The germline V gene encodes CDR1 SEHNR and CDR2 FQNEAQ (reference sequence). The CDR3 consists of 16 residues. V was pared by 2 bases and J by 4 bases, with 15 bases between. CDR3 coding DNA: TGTGCCAGCAGCTTAACTTCGGACAGCCTCGGAAACACCATATATTTT. Translated, it gives CASSLTSDSLGNTIYF.

The rearrangement uses TRBV5-1 and TRBJ1-2, with a tentative D call TRBD1 (5 bases). This CDR3 is 12 amino acids long. V lost 4 bases and J lost 3, with 7 bases in between. Germline V gives CDR1 SGHRS, CDR2 YFSETQ. The CDR3 loop reads CASSGTDYGYTF. The CDR3 bases are TGCGCCAGCAGCGGGACTGACTATGGCTACACCTTC.

The V gene is TRBV11-2, the J gene TRBJ2-7; 10 nucleotides agree with TRBD2. V lost 5 bases and J lost 2; bases outside the gene matches: 6. This CDR3 spans 15 amino acids. Germline CDR1 reads SGHAT; CDR2 reads FQNNGV. The CDR3: CASSPTSGVPYEQYF. For the CDR3, the DNA is TGTGCCAGCAGCCCTACTAGCGGGGTACCCTACGAGCAGTACTTC. Full variable domain (missing parts from reference TRBV11-2 and TRBJ2-7): EAGVAQSPRYKIIEKRQSVAFWCNPISGHATLYWYQQILGQGPKLLIQFQNNGVVDDSQLPKDRFSAERLKGVDSTLKIQPAKLEDSAVYLCASSPTSGVPYEQYFGPGTRLTVT.